This TCR beta chain was captured by sequencing in a study of CD8+CD57+ T cells in acquired aplastic anemia (dated by TCRdb to 2016 to 2019). About the full investigation: Extracted DNA from sorted CD4+ and CD8+ cells averaged approximately 3 ug, ranging from about 0.17 to 27.4 ug. A CD8+CD57+ expansion meant a frequency higher than the mean frequency seen in healthy subjects. Summary of the overall study and its limitations: Roughly 29 CD8+ CDR3 sequences were shared between patients and controls but appeared highly expressed in patients and within their immunodominant clones. Between patients and healthy controls, no significant difference in CD8+ Simpson's diversity was found (P=0.060).

TCR beta VDJ combination and CDR3 sequence profiling used genomic DNA as the template. An Illumina HiSeq 2000 was the platform used for TCR repertoire sequencing. The authors' pipeline ran thus. Repertoires were assessed using TRBV/TRBJ rearrangement plots, CDR3 size and DJ length profiles, and Simpson's diversity index. The immunodominant clone was defined as the most abundant DNA sequence in deep sequencing data. CDR3 amino acid sequences were screened for sharing across subjects and were compared with published repertoires and the VDJdb database. TCRdb handled the public reads itself, with Q25 trimming in fastp and clone calling in MiXCR, and kept productive beta chains. Each entry is one CDR3 protein sequence, shown with its most common DNA and genes. TCRdb, not the authors, supplied the V and J calls. Across this sample there are around 500,000 distinct CDR3 sequences, with around 32% seen only once. Less than 0.85% of the sample goes to the ten largest clones.

Flow cytometry had shown CD8+CD57+ cell expansion in the patients selected for sequencing. Severe acquired aplastic anemia was diagnosed in all patients according to International Study of Aplastic Anemia and Agranulocytosis and Camitta criteria. At the time blood was sampled, none of the patients had received any therapy. In the study, sorted CD4+ and CD8+ blood T cells from patients with severe aplastic anemia and from healthy subjects underwent deep sequencing of TCR repertoires. Patients were enrolled under clinicaltrials.gov protocols 00001620, 01623167, 00001397, 00071045, 00081523 and 00961064 in the USA. Ficoll-Paque density gradient centrifugation was used to isolate peripheral blood mononuclear cells. Before DNA extraction, CD4+ and CD8+ T cells were sorted with FACS or magnetic beads. Comment on this clonotype: The specificity of this receptor is unknown. No per-base quality is available; no much larger clone lies one base away.

Its CDR3 holds 15 amino acids, cysteine through phenylalanine. Kept here is only the CDR3 DNA, which spans 45 bases and is read in frame from base 1. In the germline V gene (reference sequence), CDR1 corresponds to SEHNR and CDR2 to FQNEAQ. Relative to germline, V is 2 bases shorter and J is 0 bases shorter, with 10 bases between their ends. The sample consisted of sorted CD4+, CD8+, or CD8+CD57+ T cells (not recorded which) from PBMCs. The chain employs TRBV7-9 and TRBJ1-1; no D segment can be confidently identified. The TCR originated in a human donor with aplastic anemia. CDR3 protein: CASSLMSGMNTEAFF. The sequence in DNA is TGTGCCAGCAGCTTAATGAGTGGGATGAACACTGAAGCTTTCTTT.